Below are 15 T cell receptor beta chains sequenced from a single sample in a study of spatial heterogeneity in lung cancer. The time point: sample taken at primary tumor resection. In each case, whole RNA from tumor, nontumor lung or frozen PBMC was sequenced unsorted. TCRdb passed the 5' RACE reads through MiXCR, listing each CDR3 protein once. The data contain 50,000 to 65,000 distinct CDR3 sequences, roughly 7.9% of them seen just once; the ten biggest clones take up roughly 16%. This material consisted of PBMCs, taken at surgery. The receptors were gathered from a female donor with early-stage non-small cell lung cancer.

This clonotype was counted at least ten times. This chain uses TRBV10-3 with TRBJ2-2; the D is unclear. The CDR3 is 15 amino acids. Germline-derived CDR1 and CDR2 are ENHRY and SYGVKD. The ends were cut back, 0 bases at V and 0 bases at J, with 5 bases in the middle. CDR3 in DNA: TGTGCCATCAGTGAGTCGGATACGAACACCGGGGAGCTGTTTTTT. Residues: CAISESDTNTGELFF.

This clonotype was found a few times. The J gene is TRBJ2-7, the V gene TRBV20-1, with TRBD2 matching over 8 bases. CDR1 and CDR2 from the germline V gene are DFQATT and SNEGSKA (reference sequence). The CDR3 has 15 amino acids. J gave up 1 base and V 5 bases, and 10 bases lay outside the gene matches. The CDR3 nucleotides read TGCAGTGCTCAAACGGGACTAGAGGGATCCTACGAGCAGTACTTC. Its protein is CSAQTGLEGSYEQYF.

This clonotype was counted only a few times. The chain combines TRBV20-1 with TRBJ1-5; 9 bases are shared with TRBD1. J gave up 4 bases and V 0 bases, and 4 bases lay outside the gene matches. The germline V gene has CDR1 DFQATT and CDR2 SNEGSKA (reference sequence). There are 15 residues in the CDR3. The CDR3 loop reads CSARDGTGRNQPQHF. In DNA form, the CDR3 reads TGCAGTGCTAGAGATGGGACAGGGAGGAATCAGCCCCAGCATTTT.

The sample holds a few counts of this clonotype. This chain joins TRBV24-1 and TRBJ1-1, with TRBD1 identical over 7 bases. CDR1 is KGHDR and CDR2 is SFDVKD in the germline V gene. With V trimmed by 5 bases and J by 1 base, 6 bases remained unmatched. The CDR3 contains 15 residues. The CDR3 nucleotides read TGTGCCACCAGTGTCAACAGGGGACCGAACACTGAAGCTTTCTTT. Translated: CATSVNRGPNTEAFF.

In DNA form, the CDR3 reads TGCAGTGCCCCGACTAGCGGGGGGGACAATGAGCAGTTCTTC. Its translation: CSAPTSGGDNEQFF. The chain couples TRBV20-1 to TRBJ2-1, with 14 bases identical to TRBD2. Germline assignment: CDR1 DFQATT and CDR2 SNEGSKA (reference sequence). The CDR3 has 14 amino acids. Trimming took 6 bases from V and 5 from J; bases not matched to a gene: 3.

This clonotype showed up many times. This chain joins TRBV7-2 and TRBJ2-2, with no clear D. The V end was cut by 0 bases, the J end by 7 bases, with 9 bases between. Germline V CDR1 and CDR2: SGHTA, FQGNSA. This CDR3 contains 14 residues. CDR3 DNA sequence: TGTGCCAGCAGCTTAGCGGGTTTAGGCGGGGAGCTGTTTTTT. It is translated as CASSLAGLGGELFF.

This rearrangement joins TRBV11-2 to TRBJ2-3; 8 nucleotides agree with TRBD2. The CDR3 runs to 15 residues. V was clipped by 0 bases and J by 4 bases; unmatched bases: 3. The germline gives CDR1 SGHAT, CDR2 FQNNGV. The DNA for the CDR3 is TGTGCCAGCAGCTTAGATCCGACTAGCGCAGATACGCAGTATTTT. It is translated as CASSLDPTSADTQYF.

V is TRBV9 and J is TRBJ1-6, with 7 nucleotides matching TRBD1. Germline V gene lookup returns CDR1 SGDLS and CDR2 YYNGEE. J was trimmed by 5 bases and V by 0 bases; bases with no gene match: 11. The CDR3 length is 18 residues. CDR3 DNA sequence: TGTGCCAGCAGCGTAGGGCAGATAGGACAGGCCGATAATTCACCCCTCCACTTT. Its protein is CASSVGQIGQADNSPLHF.

This chain connects TRBV5-1 to TRBJ2-2; the match to TRBD2 covers 8 bases. With V trimmed by 1 base and J by 3 bases, 2 bases remained unmatched. Germline CDR1 reads SGHRS; CDR2 reads YFSETQ. This CDR3 contains 15 residues. DNA for the CDR3: TGCGCCAGCAGCTTGACTAGCGGCTACACCGGGGAGCTGTTTTTT. Protein product: CASSLTSGYTGELFF. The full variable domain, with the rest looked up from reference TRBV5-1 and TRBJ2-2, is KAGVTQTPRYLIKTRGQQVTLSCSPISGHRSVSWYQQTPGQGLQFLFEYFSETQRNKGNFPGRFSGRQFSNSRSEMNVSTLELGDSALYLCASSLTSGYTGELFFGEGSRLTVL.

This clonotype is medium-sized within its sample. The V call is TRBV28, the J call TRBJ1-1; no reliable D call. The germline CDR1 and CDR2 sequences are MDHEN and SYDVKM. Trimming pared 3 bases from V and 1 base from J, leaving 15 bases between. The CDR3 covers 16 residues. The DNA of the CDR3 is TGTGCCAGCAGTTTTCCCCTCGGACTCTCGAACACTGAAGCTTTCTTT. Translating it yields CASSFPLGLSNTEAFF.

The V and J genes are TRBV7-2 and TRBJ1-4, with a weak D call TRBD1 (5 bases). The germline gives CDR1 SGHTA, CDR2 FQGNSA. The V gene lost 1 base and the J gene lost 14 bases, with 14 bases spanning the gap. This CDR3 region has 13 residues. The CDR3 region is CASSLERQGGLFF. The CDR3 bases are TGTGCCAGCAGCTTAGAAAGGCAGGGCGGGCTGTTTTTT.

This rearrangement joins TRBV6-6 to TRBJ2-1; D gene unclear. This CDR3 is 14 amino acids long. Germline V gene data show CDR1 as MNHNY and CDR2 as SVGAGI (reference sequence). The ends were cut back, 6 bases at V and 7 bases at J, with 16 bases in the middle. The CDR3 is CASRYEAGRNEQFF. In nucleotides, the CDR3 is TGTGCCAGCAGGTATGAAGCAGGCCGGAATGAGCAGTTCTTC.

The rearrangement links TRBV20-1 to TRBJ1-6; a weak D match, TRBD1 (5 bases). From germline, CDR1 is DFQATT and CDR2 SNEGSKA (reference sequence). The CDR3 contains 15 residues. Trimming stripped 5 bases from V and 3 bases from J, with 14 bases between. DNA for the CDR3: TGCAGTGCTTTACCTCGGGACTACTATAATTCACCCCTCCACTTT. The encoded protein is CSALPRDYYNSPLHF.

By share of the sample, this clonotype is medium-sized. The rearrangement links TRBV2 to TRBJ2-5; no reliable D call. Between the trimmed V and J ends, which lost 4 bases and 4 bases, there was a span of 13 bases. Germline loops: CDR1 SNHLY, CDR2 FYNNEI. This CDR3 is built from 14 residues. This CDR3 reads CASSARLPRETQYF. For the CDR3, the DNA is TGTGCCAGCAGTGCTCGTCTACCACGAGAGACCCAGTACTTC.

This clonotype was found a few times. The chain uses TRBV29-1 and TRBJ2-5, with 7 bases identical to TRBD2. Germline CDR1 is SQVTM and CDR2 is ANQGSEA. Trimming at V came to 1 base and at J to 4 bases, leaving 0 bases not matched to a gene. This CDR3 spans 12 amino acids. The CDR3 reads CSVEGGGETQYF. The CDR3, as DNA: TGCAGCGTTGAAGGCGGGGGAGAGACCCAGTACTTC.